One and the same sample provided the 10 T cell receptor beta chains below, sequenced in a study of blood T cells in healthy people across ages. A second PCR of about 7 to 11 cycles used a sample-barcoded 5' primer and a J-beta primer mix. TCRdb recomputed calls from the 5' RACE reads with MiXCR, one row per CDR3 protein. The repertoire holds about 670,000 distinct CDR3 sequences, with less than 45% as singletons. Sequencing used blood. The source is a man aged 80 or over in good health.

This clonotype came up many times. The chain recombines TRBV3-1 with TRBJ2-4; D call uncertain. This CDR3 is built from 13 residues. V was clipped by 1 base and J by 7 bases, with 8 bases between them. Germline CDR1 LGHDT, CDR2 YNNKEL (reference sequence). The CDR3 here is CASSQGLRNIQYF. Written as DNA, the CDR3 is TGTGCCAGCAGCCAAGGTCTCAGGAACATTCAGTACTTC. The whole variable domain, remainder taken from reference TRBV3-1 and TRBJ2-4, is DTAVSQTPKYLVTQMGNDKSIKCEQNLGHDTMYWYKQDSKKFLKIMFSYNNKELIINETVPNRFSPKSPDKAHLNLHINSLELGDSAVYFCASSQGLRNIQYFGAGTRLSVL.

The chain uses TRBV14 and TRBJ1-2; D gene unclear. Trimming shortened V by 0 bases and J by 1 base, and 12 bases separated the two germline ends. This CDR3 has 16 residues. Germline CDR1 and CDR2: SGHDN and FVKESK. CDR3 protein: CASSQDAGFSNYGYTF. For the CDR3, the DNA is TGTGCCAGCAGCCAAGACGCCGGGTTTAGTAACTATGGCTACACCTTC. Looking up the rest from reference TRBV14 and TRBJ1-2 gives the full variable domain: EAGVTQFPSHSVIEKGQTVTLRCDPISGHDNLYWYRRVMGKEIKFLLHFVKESKQDESGMPNNRFLAERTGGTYSTLKVQPAELEDSGVYFCASSQDAGFSNYGYTFGSGTRLTVV.

The J gene is TRBJ1-2, the V gene TRBV10-3; 7 bases are shared with TRBD1. The CDR3 runs to 15 residues. V lost 7 bases to trimming and J lost 5 bases; unmatched junction nucleotides: 13. CDR1 and CDR2 from the germline V gene are ENHRY and SYGVKD. The CDR3 loop is CAITPGQAGPYGYTF. The CDR3, as DNA: TGTGCCATCACCCCAGGACAGGCGGGGCCATATGGCTACACCTTC.

This clonotype appeared many times. The chain combines TRBV6-5 with TRBJ2-7; 9 bases fit TRBD2. Looked up from germline, CDR1 is MNHEY and CDR2 is SVGAGI. This CDR3 has 17 residues. J lost 2 bases, V lost 0 bases, and 8 bases had no gene match. CDR3 loop: CASSYSSGSNIPYEQYF. DNA for the CDR3: TGTGCCAGCAGTTACTCTAGCGGGAGCAATATTCCCTACGAGCAGTACTTC.

A remark on this clonotype: One end of the junction fails to match germline, which may point to a read error. This chain uses TRBV6-2 or TRBV6-3 with TRBJ2-5; 14 positions agree with TRBD2. This CDR3 spans 17 amino acids. The germline V gene encodes CDR1 MNHEY and CDR2 SVGEGT. In DNA form, the CDR3 reads TGCGCCAGCAGCCTTCTTAGGACTAGCGGGGGGAGGAATGAGCAGTACTTC. This sequence encodes CASSLLRTSGGRNEQYF.

This clonotype was recorded at least ten times. The chain recombines TRBV6-5 with TRBJ2-7; D perhaps matches TRBD1 (7 bases). CDR1 and CDR2 (germline): MNHEY, SVGAGI. The V end lost 2 bases, the J end lost 7 bases, and 18 bases lay between the germline ends. The CDR3 loop spans 15 amino acids. Written as DNA, the CDR3 is TGTGCCAGCAGTTACGGCGGGACAGCCCTAGAAGAGCAGTACTTC. Amino acid sequence: CASSYGGTALEEQYF.

This clonotype was picked up a small number of times. The chain is built from TRBV5-4 and TRBJ2-7; 7 nucleotides align to TRBD1. The CDR3 contains 14 residues. Germline lookup yields CDR1 SGHNT and CDR2 YYREEE (reference sequence). V shed 6 bases and J 4 bases; nucleotides not matched to a gene: 10. DNA for the CDR3: TGTGCCAGCAACCCGCAGGGGGATCAATACGAGCAGTACTTC. Translated, it gives CASNPQGDQYEQYF.

Written as DNA, the CDR3 is TGTGCTAGTGGTTTGTCCCACCAAGAGACCCAGTACTTC. This gives the protein CASGLSHQETQYF. V and J are TRBV12-5 and TRBJ2-5, with D uncertain. Per the germline V gene, CDR1 is LGHNT and CDR2 is FRNRAP. Trimming shortened V by 2 bases and J by 0 bases, and 4 bases separated the two germline ends. This CDR3 is 13 amino acids long.

The chain has TRBV6-5 and TRBJ1-1, with TRBD1 matching 11 bases. This CDR3 is built from 16 residues. V gave up 9 bases and J gave up 4 bases; unmatched junction bases: 13. Germline CDR1 MNHEY, CDR2 SVGAGI. The CDR3 bases are TGTGCCAGTTACACCCGGACAGGGGGCAGAGGCACTGAAGCTTTCTTT. The encoded protein is CASYTRTGGRGTEAFF.

This chain uses TRBV6-2 or TRBV6-3 with TRBJ2-1; weak D call: TRBD2 (6 bases). V was shortened by 6 bases and J by 2 bases, with 11 bases between the two germline ends. The CDR3 sequence is 14 residues long. CDR1 MNHEY and CDR2 SVGEGT come from the germline V gene. CDR3 DNA: TGTGCCAGCAGACTAGAGCGGGCCTACAATGAGCAGTTCTTC. Translation gives CASRLERAYNEQFF.